This T cell receptor beta chain was retrieved from a study of shared clonotypes between healthy human individuals. There were no recent acute infections or vaccinations among the donors, who were healthy HIV-negative adults. Within Nashville, Tennessee resided all donors, each a Caucasian adult. Repertoires were generated with immunoSEQ multiplex PCR, while TCRdb's copy carries only in-frame clones and drops some. The data hold about 1,500,000 clones, with 96% observed a single time. Overall study results and limits: All-four-donor shared clonotypes had higher generation probabilities than non-shared clonotypes did. Estimated clonotype richness was generally higher in naive than memory subsets.

As to this clone: What it binds is not known.

Sequences were obtained from naive CD4+ T cells sorted from blood. Subset noted: CD45RA+ positively selected. The source of this sequence is a man aged 30 to 39 in good health.

The chain's CDR3 is CASSSRQETQYF. The CDR3 coding sequence is TGTGCCAGCAGTTCGCGTCAGGAGACCCAGTACTTC. This chain uses TRBV28 with TRBJ2-5; D gene unclear. The length of the CDR3 is 12 residues. Trimming pared 4 bases from V and 5 bases from J, leaving 8 bases between. CDR1 MDHEN and CDR2 SYDVKM come from the germline V gene.